The 17 T cell receptor beta chains below all came from one sample that was sequenced in a study of Ad26.COV2.S vaccination and SARS-CoV-2 variants. Sample treatment: over 15 received Ad26.COV2.S at low or high dose, single or two shots; five or six received placebo; per-sample allocation not given. Sampling was performed 63 days after the first vaccine or placebo injection. Sequencing was performed with immunoSEQ multiplex PCR; in TCRdb, only in-frame clones are kept and a portion is missing. The sample lists roughly 330,000 clones, almost 90% occurring once. Specimen: peripheral blood, collected in a trial of Ad26.COV2.S vaccine versus placebo. These receptors all come from a person between 18 and 60 years old who received the Ad26.COV2.S COVID-19 vaccine or a placebo.

As DNA, the CDR3 is TGTGCCAGCAGCGTATCGTCCTCTGGGGCCAACGTCCTGACTTTC. It yields the protein CASSVSSSGANVLTF. The chain employs TRBV9 and TRBJ2-6; the D is unclear. CDR1 is SGDLS and CDR2 is YYNGEE in the germline V gene. V was cut by 1 base and J by 0 bases, with 5 bases left in between. The CDR3 sequence is 15 residues long. The entire variable domain, with the rest obtained from reference TRBV9 and TRBJ2-6, is as follows: DSGVTQTPKHLITATGQRVTLRCSPRSGDLSVYWYQQSLDQGLQFLIQYYNGEERAKGNILERFSAQQFPDLHSELNLSSLELGDSALYFCASSVSSSGANVLTFGAGSRLTVL.

V is TRBV7-2 and J is TRBJ1-2; D unresolved. CDR3 length equals 13 residues. The germline gives CDR1 SGHTA, CDR2 FQGNSA. Trimming removed 6 bases at V and 6 bases at J, with 14 bases between. The CDR3 sequence is CASRALTGNGYTF. The CDR3 DNA reads as TGTGCCAGCAGGGCCCTAACCGGAAATGGCTACACCTTC.

The chain has TRBV7-2 and TRBJ1-4; weak D call: TRBD1 (5 bases). Germline CDR1 is SGHTA and CDR2 is FQGNSA. CDR3 size: 14 residues. The V end lost 2 bases, the J end lost 2 bases, and 6 bases lay between the germline ends. The DNA of the CDR3 is TGTGCCAGCAGCTTATCAGGGACTAATGAAAAACTGTTTTTT. Translation: CASSLSGTNEKLFF.

V and J are TRBV7-9 and TRBJ1-2, with 8 nucleotides matching TRBD1. Germline CDR1 reads SEHNR; CDR2 reads FQNEAQ (reference sequence). V was pared by 8 bases and J by 7 bases, with 12 bases of the junction left unmatched. The length of the CDR3 is 14 residues. The CDR3 coding sequence is TGTGCCAGCGTACTTGGGCAGGGGGCAGGTGGCTACACCTTC. Its translation is CASVLGQGAGGYTF.

This rearrangement joins TRBV5-1 to TRBJ2-5; the D gene is possibly TRBD2 (7 bases). The CDR3 covers 15 residues. The V gene lost 4 bases and the J gene lost 1 base, with 14 bases spanning the gap. Germline V CDR1 and CDR2: SGHRS, YFSETQ. The CDR3 spells CASSDPRGPQETQYF. In DNA, the CDR3 is TGCGCCAGCAGCGATCCGCGGGGGCCCCAAGAGACCCAGTACTTC.

The CDR3 region has the DNA TGTGCCAGCAGCTCCCCTGAGTACTGGACCTCCTACAATGAGCAGTTCTTC. Protein sequence: CASSSPEYWTSYNEQFF. The chain is built from TRBV7-9 and TRBJ2-1, with D unresolved. Trimming stripped 4 bases from V and 0 bases from J, with 16 bases between. The CDR3 contains 17 residues. Germline-derived CDR1 and CDR2 are SEHNR and FQNEAQ (reference sequence).

The chain joins TRBV7-9 to TRBJ2-1; D may be TRBD1 (6 bases). Trimming shortened V by 6 bases and J by 2 bases, and 8 bases separated the two germline ends. The V gene's germline CDR1 is SEHNR and CDR2 FQNEAQ (reference sequence). The CDR3 is 13 amino acids. Written as DNA, the CDR3 is TGTGCCAGCAGGGACAGCACCTACAATGAGCAGTTCTTC. It encodes CASRDSTYNEQFF.

The sample holds a few counts of this clone. The V gene is TRBV29-1, the J gene TRBJ2-1; D unresolved. The CDR3 spans 10 residues. Germline CDR1 is SQVTM and CDR2 is ANQGSEA. V dropped 4 bases and J dropped 8 bases, with 6 bases sitting between them. The CDR3 DNA reads as TGCAGCGTTGTGCAGCATGAGCAGTTCTTC. This sequence encodes CSVVQHEQFF.

The table lists this clone with a few counts. The chain is built from TRBV6-2 or TRBV6-3 and TRBJ1-2; maybe TRBD1 (5 bases). CDR3 length: 12 amino acids. With 5 bases removed from V and 6 bases from J, the gap between germline ends came to 10 bases. Germline V gives CDR1 MNHEY, CDR2 SVGEGT. The CDR3 sequence: CASSRLGDGYTF. DNA of the CDR3: TGTGCCAGCAGTCGATTAGGGGATGGCTACACCTTC.

The CDR3 region is CASSIRNEQFF. CDR3 sequence (DNA): TGTGCCAGTAGTATACGCAATGAGCAGTTCTTC. The chain joins TRBV19 to TRBJ2-1; no definite D call. The length of the CDR3 is 11 residues. The V gene lost 2 bases and the J gene lost 6 bases, with 2 bases spanning the gap. In germline, CDR1 is LNHDA, CDR2 SQIVND (reference sequence).

In this sample, this clone turned up once. In the same sample, other DNA sequences code for this CDR3. This chain uses TRBV7-2 with TRBJ2-2; 7 nucleotides line up with TRBD1. The CDR3 spans 15 residues. From germline, CDR1 is SGHTA and CDR2 FQGNSA. Trimming took 2 bases from V and 0 from J; bases not matched to a gene: 0. The CDR3 reads CASSLQGANTGELFF. CDR3 nucleotide sequence: TGTGCCAGCAGCTTACAGGGGGCGAACACCGGGGAGCTGTTTTTT.

About this clone: At the DNA level, this CDR3 is encoded by other sequences in the same sample as well. This chain links TRBV12-3 or TRBV12-4 with TRBJ1-3; D is undetermined. The ends were cut back, 4 bases at V and 4 bases at J, with 5 bases in the middle. The CDR3 is made up of 12 amino acids. The CDR3 reads CASSSTGNTIYF. The CDR3, as DNA: TGTGCCAGCAGTTCGACAGGAAACACCATATATTTT.

The V and J genes are TRBV30 and TRBJ2-1, with D possibly being TRBD2 (5 bases). CDR3 length equals 17 residues. V was cut by 0 bases and J by 0 bases, with 15 bases left in between. Looked up from germline, CDR1 is GTSNPN and CDR2 is SVGIG (reference sequence). The CDR3 region is CAWSVVIIANSYNEQFF. As DNA, the CDR3 is TGTGCCTGGAGTGTTGTTATAATAGCGAACTCCTACAATGAGCAGTTCTTC. Full variable domain (rest looked up from reference TRBV30 and TRBJ2-1): SQTIHQWPATLVQPVGSPLSLECTVEGTSNPNLYWYRQAAGRGLQLLFYSVGIGQISSEVPQNLSASRPQDRQFILSSKKLLLSDSGFYLCAWSVVIIANSYNEQFFGPGTRLTVL.

The V call is TRBV4-1, the J call TRBJ1-4, with no clear D. This CDR3 has 13 amino acids. The V end was cut by 6 bases, the J end by 6 bases, with 11 bases between. The germline gives CDR1 MGHRA, CDR2 YSYEKL. The CDR3 loop is CASSQQRDEKLFF. CDR3 DNA: TGCGCCAGCAGTCAACAAAGGGATGAAAAACTGTTTTTT.

The J gene is TRBJ1-1, the V gene TRBV11-3, with 7 bases aligning to TRBD1. The CDR3 loop spans 15 amino acids. Germline assignment: CDR1 SGHNT and CDR2 YENEEA. Trimming cost V 1 base and J 2 bases; bases outside gene matches: 4. The CDR3 DNA reads TGTGCCAGCAGCTTAGGCCGGGACAGTAACACTGAAGCTTTCTTT. Translated: CASSLGRDSNTEAFF.

CDR3 region: CASSPRGGGGYTF. CDR3 in DNA: TGTGCCAGTAGCCCGCGAGGGGGAGGTGGCTACACCTTC. V is TRBV19 and J is TRBJ1-2; D possibly corresponds to TRBD1 (6 bases). The CDR3 spans 13 residues. The ends were cut back, 6 bases at V and 7 bases at J, with 15 bases in the middle. Per the germline V gene, CDR1 is LNHDA and CDR2 is SQIVND (reference sequence). Full variable domain (outside the CDR3, taken from reference TRBV19 and TRBJ1-2): DGGITQSPKYLFRKEGQNVTLSCEQNLNHDAMYWYRQDPGQGLRLIYYSQIVNDFQKGDIAEGYSVSREKKESFPLTVTSAQKNPTAFYLCASSPRGGGGYTFGSGTRLTVV.

The V call is TRBV5-1, the J call TRBJ2-1; tentatively, D is TRBD1 (6 bases). Germline values: CDR1 SGHRS, CDR2 YFSETQ. There are 14 residues in the CDR3. V dropped 4 bases and J dropped 6 bases, with 14 bases sitting between them. For the CDR3, the DNA is TGCGCCAGCAGCCTGCAGGGGATCCTCAATGAGCAGTTCTTC. Translated: CASSLQGILNEQFF.